This T cell receptor beta chain came from a study of Ad26.COV2.S vaccination and SARS-CoV-2 variants. Study details: The donor participated in the COV1001 trial, in its Ad26.COV2.S arm. Ad26.COV2.S given intramuscularly, once or twice 56 days apart. Study-wide findings and caveats: Responses of T cells in total may have been underestimated by the TCR breadth and depth analyses.

Details on this clone: Its specificity is not known.

Profiled with immunoSEQ multiplex PCR; TCRdb holds only in-frame clones, not every one. The table lists over 400,000 clones, 89% of them singletons, with over 2% in the top ten. The V gene end was trimmed by 5 bases and the J gene end by 7 bases; junction bases not matched to a gene: 16. The CDR3 has 17 residues. Germline CDR1 reads MRHNA; CDR2 reads SNTAGT. The treatment: 19 received Ad26.COV2.S at low or high dose, single or two shots; about 5 received placebo; per-sample allocation not given. Specimen acquisition occurred on day 63 following the initial vaccine or placebo injection. Ad26.COV2.S expressed prefusion-stabilized spike from the original Wuhan strain.

V is TRBV6-4 and J is TRBJ1-4; TRBD1 matches at 7 bases. The TCR was taken from a person aged 18-60 years who received the Ad26.COV2.S COVID-19 vaccine or a placebo. The sample consisted of peripheral blood, taken in a trial of Ad26.COV2.S vaccine versus placebo. CDR3 in DNA: TGTGCCAGCAGTCGACAGGGAAAGAGGGAGCAGGGTGAAAAACTGTTTTTT. Encoded protein: CASSRQGKREQGEKLFF.